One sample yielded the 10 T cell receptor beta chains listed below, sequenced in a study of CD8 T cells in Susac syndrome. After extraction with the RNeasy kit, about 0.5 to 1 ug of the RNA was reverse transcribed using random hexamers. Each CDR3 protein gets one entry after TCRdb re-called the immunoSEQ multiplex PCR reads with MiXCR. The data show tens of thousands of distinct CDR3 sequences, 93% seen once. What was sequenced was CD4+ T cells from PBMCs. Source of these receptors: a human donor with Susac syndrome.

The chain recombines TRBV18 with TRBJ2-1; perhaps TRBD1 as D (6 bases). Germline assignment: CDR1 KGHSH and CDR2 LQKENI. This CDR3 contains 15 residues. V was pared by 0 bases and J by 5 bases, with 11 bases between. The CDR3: CASSPPSGQDNEQFF. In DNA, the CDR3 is TGTGCCAGCTCACCACCGTCGGGACAAGACAATGAGCAGTTCTTC.

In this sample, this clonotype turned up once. The CDR3 sequence is CASSLLGTGPTDTQYF. The CDR3 DNA sequence: TGCGCCAGCAGCCTACTAGGGACAGGACCCACAGATACGCAGTATTTT. V and J are TRBV5-1 and TRBJ2-3, with 8 bases aligning to TRBD1. J gave up 2 bases and V 4 bases, and 9 bases lay outside the gene matches. This CDR3 has 16 amino acids. Per the germline V gene, CDR1 is SGHRS and CDR2 is YFSETQ.

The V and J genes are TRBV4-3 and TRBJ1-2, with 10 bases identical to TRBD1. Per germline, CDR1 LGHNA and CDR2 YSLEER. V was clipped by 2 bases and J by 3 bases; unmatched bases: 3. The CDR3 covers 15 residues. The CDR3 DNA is TGCGCCAGCAGCCAACAGACAGGGGGCGACTATGGCTACACCTTC. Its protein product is CASSQQTGGDYGYTF.

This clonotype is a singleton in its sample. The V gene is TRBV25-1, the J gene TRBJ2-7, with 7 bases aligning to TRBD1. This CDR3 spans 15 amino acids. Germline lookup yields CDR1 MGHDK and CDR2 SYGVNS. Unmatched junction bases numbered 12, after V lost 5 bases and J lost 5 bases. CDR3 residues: CASSQVGTVGHEQYF. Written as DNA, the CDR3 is TGTGCCAGCAGTCAAGTCGGGACAGTCGGCCACGAGCAGTACTTC.

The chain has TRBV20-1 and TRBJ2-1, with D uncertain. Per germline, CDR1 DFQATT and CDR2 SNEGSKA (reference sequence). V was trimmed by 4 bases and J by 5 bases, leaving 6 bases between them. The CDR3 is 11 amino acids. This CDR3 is CSATTNNEQFF. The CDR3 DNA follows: TGCAGTGCTACCACGAACAATGAGCAGTTCTTC.

CDR3 coding DNA: TGTGCCAGCAGCCAAGTCCAAGAGACCCAGTACTTC. Translating it yields CASSQVQETQYF. The V call is TRBV3-1, the J call TRBJ2-5, with unresolved D. The germline V and J ends were trimmed by 1 base and 1 base, with 1 base remaining between them. The CDR3 has 12 residues. The V gene's germline CDR1 is LGHDT and CDR2 YNNKEL (reference sequence).

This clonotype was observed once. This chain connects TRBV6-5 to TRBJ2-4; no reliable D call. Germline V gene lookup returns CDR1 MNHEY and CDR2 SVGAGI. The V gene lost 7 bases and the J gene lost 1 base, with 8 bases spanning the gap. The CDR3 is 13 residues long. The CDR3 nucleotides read TGTGCCAGCACAGTTCGGGCCAAAAACATTCAGTACTTC. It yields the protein CASTVRAKNIQYF.

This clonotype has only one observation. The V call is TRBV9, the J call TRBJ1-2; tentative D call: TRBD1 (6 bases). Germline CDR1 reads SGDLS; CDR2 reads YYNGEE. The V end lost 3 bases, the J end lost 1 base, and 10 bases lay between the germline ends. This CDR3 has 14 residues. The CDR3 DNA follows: TGTGCCAGCAGCGCCCAGGGGATTAACTATGGCTACACCTTC. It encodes CASSAQGINYGYTF.

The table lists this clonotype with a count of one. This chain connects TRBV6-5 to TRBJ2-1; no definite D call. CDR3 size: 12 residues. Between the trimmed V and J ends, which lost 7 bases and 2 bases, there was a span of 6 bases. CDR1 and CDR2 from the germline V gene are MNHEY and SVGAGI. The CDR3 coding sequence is TGTGCCAGCATGGCAGCCTACAATGAGCAGTTCTTC. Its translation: CASMAAYNEQFF.

Written as DNA, the CDR3 is TGTGCCAGCAGCCGGACGGAGCAAGAGACCCAGTACTTC. Its translation is CASSRTEQETQYF. The rearrangement uses TRBV3-1 and TRBJ2-5; D unresolved. Trimming removed 4 bases from V and 2 bases from J, with 8 bases in between. Germline V lookup: CDR1 LGHDT, CDR2 YNNKEL (reference sequence). The CDR3 is 13 residues long.